This paragraph covers one T cell receptor beta chain sequence. Its binding antigen is unknown. Base qualities are not recorded, but no much larger clone differs from it by a single base. The sample is drawn from a study of blood T cell repertoires in COVID-19 (dated by TCRdb to 2018 to 2021). At the level of the whole study: Collaborator samples came from the United States, Italy and Spain and covered acute and convalescent phases of COVID-19. The repertoires were released in a freely available public database meant as a resource for research on the immune response to SARS-CoV-2. Subjects who had been exposed to COVID-19, were actively infected with it, or had recovered from it provided the deeply sampled blood TCRbeta repertoires that made up the dataset. A de-identified subject ID, COVID-19 status, age in years and sex were almost always included in the sample metadata. Where available, HLA class I and class II types were obtained from metadata supplied by the sample provider rather than from assay-based typing. The samples were drawn from the first 160 participants of the ongoing ImmuneRACE study and from roughly 1,300 subjects provided by 6 global collaborators. The material from the prospective study consisted of cDNA or gDNA derived from T cells, B-cell-depleted T cells, or PBMCs. General conclusions and limits of the study: How much clinical and demographic metadata was included differed by source and by participant, and the metadata was provided uncurated.

Reading the germline V gene gives CDR1 SGHAT and CDR2 FQNNGV. Measured from the cysteine to the phenylalanine, the CDR3 is 15 residues long. Only the CDR3 part of the read is kept: 45 bases, read in frame from the first base. V gives up 2 bases and J gives up 0 bases, and the segment between their germline ends measures 11 bases. One collaborating source in Seattle enrolled patients while the patients were actively infected and followed the patients over time throughout the course of disease. Collaborating institutions collected whole blood in K2EDTA tubes following their own protocols. For TCRbeta analysis, collaborator samples were shipped as frozen whole blood, as isolated PBMCs, or as DNA extracted from either sample type. TCRbeta CDR3 regions were amplified from genomic DNA by means of the immunoSEQ Assay, a bias-controlled multiplex PCR. Per the original workflow: The number of nucleated cells in each sample was estimated by amplification of reference gene primers within the assay. Sequence reads were collapsed and filtered to measure the absolute abundance of every unique TCRbeta CDR3 rearrangement. For each sample, productive Simpson clonality was calculated as the square root of Simpson's diversity index over productive rearrangements. TCRdb mirrors the immuneACCESS table, restricted to in-frame sequences. Some clones are absent from its copies; in checked studies, under half trace to an unresolved V gene, and the reason for the others is unknown. V and J calls and clone size are as listed in that table; D and trimming were resolved from the DNA. This sample comprises roughly 170,000 clones, about 88% of them detected only once. In total, the top ten clones hold 5% to 6% of the sample.

The sequencing sample was made of peripheral blood. Recombination joined TRBV11-2 with TRBJ2-7, with a tentative D gene TRBD2 over 7 matching bases. The receptor was isolated from a woman aged 50 to 60 with COVID-19, enrolled during active disease. CDR3 protein: CASSLTGGYSYEQYF. The nucleotide sequence reads as follows: TGTGCCAGCAGCTTAACGGGGGGCTACTCCTACGAGCAGTACTTC.